The rows below give T cell receptor beta chains drawn from one sample of a study of OX40 agonist ivuxolimab in advanced cancers. Libraries were prepared by immunoSEQ multiplex PCR; TCRdb keeps only in-frame clonotypes and omits some of them. This table holds some 70,000 clones, under 90% found once. The source was CD4+ or CD8+ T cells sorted from blood, collected in a trial of the OX40 agonist ivuxolimab. These receptors were obtained from an adult with an advanced solid tumor such as melanoma, head and neck, liver or kidney cancer. CDR3s include the opening cysteine and the closing phenylalanine or tryptophan. Each record gives: D gene, J gene, V gene, CDR3 length, clone size, CDR3 DNA, CDR3 protein. D genes are given only for firm matches. Size values are once, few and many counts, or a class for expanded clones, and some rows have none.

-,TRBJ1-5,TRBV7-9,15,-,TGTGCCAGCAGTTTAGGAGATTATAGCAATCAGCCCCAGCATTTT,CASSLGDYSNQPQHF
-,TRBJ2-7,TRBV6-5,14,-,TGTGCCAGCAGTGAAGACTCGAGCTCCTACGAGCAGTACTTC,CASSEDSSSYEQYF
TRBD2,TRBJ2-2,TRBV2,16,-,TGTGCCAGCAGTGGTTTGGCGGGAGGGAACACCGGGGAGCTGTTTTTT,CASSGLAGGNTGELFF
-,TRBJ1-4,TRBV4-3,13,-,TGCGCCAGCAGCCTTTCGACAGTGGACAAAACGTTTTTT,CASSLSTVDKTFF
-,TRBJ2-2,TRBV4-3,14,-,TGCGCCAGCAGCCTTCGGCAGGGAACCGGGGAGCTGTTTTTT,CASSLRQGTGELFF
TRBD2,TRBJ2-2,TRBV5-6,17,once,TGTGCCAGCAGGCTGACTAGCGGGGGGCAGTACACCGGGGAGCTGTTTTTT,CASRLTSGGQYTGELFF
TRBD2,TRBJ2-4,TRBV11-3,12,-,TGTGCCACCATGGGCGGGGGAAACATTCAGTACTTC,CATMGGGNIQYF
-,TRBJ1-6,TRBV18,14,-,TGTGCCAGCTCACCTACAGACGATAATTCACCCCTCCACTTT,CASSPTDDNSPLHF
-,TRBJ2-2,TRBV7-6,15,-,TGTGCCAGCAGCCCACAGGAGACCGGCACCGGGGAGCTGTTTTTT,CASSPQETGTGELFF
-,TRBJ2-2,TRBV6-4,17,-,TGTGCCAGCAGTGACTCGAGGGAAGGAGGGTGGACCGGGGAGCTGTTTTTT,CASSDSREGGWTGELFF
TRBD1,TRBJ1-3,TRBV5-4,17,-,TGTGCCAGCAGCACCTTTCCCGGGACAGGGACTGGAAACACCATATATTTT,CASSTFPGTGTGNTIYF
-,TRBJ1-1,TRBV5-5,15,-,TGTGCCAGCAGCTTCACATGGACGGGGAACACTGAAGCTTTCTTT,CASSFTWTGNTEAFF
-,TRBJ1-2,TRBV6-6,15,-,TGTGCCAGTCGGGCTACGGGGACCTCTAACTATGGCTACACCTTC,CASRATGTSNYGYTF
TRBD2,TRBJ2-7,TRBV18,16,-,TGTGCCAGCTCACCACCGGGGGCGGGGGGTATCTACGAGCAGTACTTC,CASSPPGAGGIYEQYF
-,TRBJ2-1,TRBV25-1,17,-,TGTGCCAGCAGTGAATGGGTTCGGGGAAGCTCCTACAATGAGCAGTTCTTC,CASSEWVRGSSYNEQFF
-,TRBJ1-1,TRBV19,14,once,TGTGCCAGTAGTAAACGGGAGGCAAGCACTGAAGCTTTCTTT,CASSKREASTEAFF
-,TRBJ2-1,TRBV5-1,13,-,TGCGCCAGCAGCCCAATACTGTACAATGAGCAGTTCTTC,CASSPILYNEQFF
-,TRBJ2-7,TRBV5-1,15,-,TGCGCCAGCAGGTCGGACTGGGGGAGCTCCTACGAGCAGTACTTC,CASRSDWGSSYEQYF
TRBD1,TRBJ2-1,TRBV6-5,15,-,TGTGCCAGCAGTTATGGGACAGGGGGCTACAATGAGCAGTTCTTC,CASSYGTGGYNEQFF
-,TRBJ2-2,TRBV19,17,-,TGTGCCAGTAGCCGACCTTGGGCTAGTTTTTCAACCGGGGAGCTGTTTTTT,CASSRPWASFSTGELFF
TRBD1,TRBJ1-1,TRBV4-3,13,-,TGCGCCAGCAGCCGACAGGGGACCACTGAAGCTTTCTTT,CASSRQGTTEAFF
TRBD2,TRBJ2-3,TRBV4-3,18,-,TGCGCCAGCAGCCAAGATCGACCCGGGACTAGCGGCACAGATACGCAGTATTTT,CASSQDRPGTSGTDTQYF
TRBD1,TRBJ1-1,TRBV19,14,-,TGTGCCAGTAGTCCCTGGGACAGGGAGGAAGGGGCTTTCTTT,CASSPWDREEGAFF
TRBD2,TRBJ2-3,TRBV7-8,18,-,TGTGCCAGCAGACCCAGACTAGCTGCTTACGGTCGAACAGATACGCAGTATTTT,CASRPRLAAYGRTDTQYF
TRBD2,TRBJ2-3,TRBV11-3,14,-,TGTGCCAGCAGCCCTCTTCGGGGGGCAGATACGCAGTATTTT,CASSPLRGADTQYF
-,TRBJ1-2,TRBV4-3,14,once,TGCGCCAGCAGCCGCACTGACCGAGACTATGGCTACACCTTC,CASSRTDRDYGYTF
-,TRBJ2-7,TRBV11-1,14,-,TGTGCCAGCAGGTCCTACGGGGGGCCCTACGAGCAGTACTTC,CASRSYGGPYEQYF
-,TRBJ2-1,TRBV9,15,once,TGTGCCAGCAGCGCCGGATTCGGGTCCTACAATGAGCAGTTCTTC,CASSAGFGSYNEQFF
-,TRBJ1-4,TRBV19,15,-,TGTGCCAGTAGGCTCACGGTTGCAACTAATGAAAAACTGTTTTTT,CASRLTVATNEKLFF
TRBD1,TRBJ1-2,TRBV15,13,once,TGTGCCACCAGCGGGGGACAGCCCTATGGCTACACCTTC,CATSGGQPYGYTF
-,TRBJ2-6,TRBV5-6,15,-,TGTGCCAGCAGCTTGCAGTTCTCTGGGGCCAACGTCCTGACTTTC,CASSLQFSGANVLTF
-,TRBJ2-7,TRBV6-1,12,-,TGTGCCAGCAGCCAGCAGGTCTACGAGCAGTACTTC,CASSQQVYEQYF
-,TRBJ1-1,TRBV2,13,once,TGTGCCACCCGGGGCCAACTGGACACTGAAGCTTTCTTT,CATRGQLDTEAFF
-,TRBJ2-3,TRBV14,15,-,TGTGCCAGCAGCCAAAGGGACTTCGTAACAGATACGCAGTATTTT,CASSQRDFVTDTQYF
-,TRBJ1-1,TRBV21-1,19,-,TGTGCCAGCAGCAGGGGCCCGTGGAGGGTCGGAAGTTATTGGACTGAAGCTTTCTTT,CASSRGPWRVGSYWTEAFF
TRBD1,TRBJ2-7,TRBV27,15,-,TGTGCCAGCAGGTTAATTGGGGGACAGGCCTACGAGCAGTACTTC,CASRLIGGQAYEQYF
TRBD2,TRBJ2-3,TRBV19,16,-,TGTGCCAGTAGTAGCGGGAGGGAACAATTCACAGATACGCAGTATTTT,CASSSGREQFTDTQYF
-,TRBJ1-1,TRBV6-6,12,-,TGTGCCAGCAGTTACAGTAACACTGAAGCTTTCTTT,CASSYSNTEAFF
-,TRBJ1-1,TRBV2,16,-,TGTGCCAGCAGACACCCCCGGGACACCGAAAACACTGAAGCTTTCTTT,CASRHPRDTENTEAFF
TRBD1,TRBJ2-7,TRBV6-1,15,-,TGTGCCAGCAGTGAACCGGGACAGGGGGCCAACGAGCAGTACTTC,CASSEPGQGANEQYF
TRBD2,TRBJ2-1,TRBV10-3,14,-,TGTGCCATGAGCGGGACTAGCGGGGGAAATGAGCAGTTCTTC,CAMSGTSGGNEQFF
TRBD1,TRBJ1-5,TRBV19,16,-,TGTGCCAGTGAGTTTACCGGACAGGGGTGGAATCAGCCCCAGCATTTT,CASEFTGQGWNQPQHF
TRBD1,TRBJ1-1,TRBV4-2,15,-,TGTGCCAGCAGCCAAGATGGGACAGGGAACACTGAAGCTTTCTTT,CASSQDGTGNTEAFF
TRBD1,TRBJ2-3,TRBV12-5,20,-,TGTGCTAGTGGTTTGGTCCTCCGCCTTACAGGGGGGTCAGGAACAGATACGCAGTATTTT,CASGLVLRLTGGSGTDTQYF
-,TRBJ1-5,TRBV4-2,16,few,TGTGCCAGCAGCCATTCCCCGGGGAATAGCAATCAGCCCCAGCATTTT,CASSHSPGNSNQPQHF
TRBD2,TRBJ2-5,TRBV2,15,-,TGTGCCAGCAGGGCCTCTAGCGGGGGATTAATAGAGCAGTACTTC,CASRASSGGLIEQYF
-,TRBJ1-3,TRBV30,13,-,TGTGCCTGGAGGTGGGGCTCTGGAAACACCATATATTTT,CAWRWGSGNTIYF
TRBD2,TRBJ2-1,TRBV9,13,-,TGTGCCAGCAGCCCGCGGACTAGCGGGAAGGCGTTCTTC,CASSPRTSGKAFF
TRBD2,TRBJ2-1,TRBV7-6,17,-,TGTGCCAGCAGCCGATCCACCGGGACTAGCGGGAGTTATGAGCAGTTCTTC,CASSRSTGTSGSYEQFF
-,TRBJ1-3,TRBV7-6,15,-,TGTGCCAGCAGCTTAGGCGGAAACTCTGGAAACACCATATATTTT,CASSLGGNSGNTIYF
TRBD2,TRBJ2-1,TRBV10-3,14,-,TGTGCCATCAGTCTTCCTAGCGGGAGGGGTGAGCAGTTCTTC,CAISLPSGRGEQFF
-,TRBJ1-1,TRBV9,14,-,TGTGCCAGCAGCGCTTCACGGGATAGCGCTGAAGCTTTCTTT,CASSASRDSAEAFF